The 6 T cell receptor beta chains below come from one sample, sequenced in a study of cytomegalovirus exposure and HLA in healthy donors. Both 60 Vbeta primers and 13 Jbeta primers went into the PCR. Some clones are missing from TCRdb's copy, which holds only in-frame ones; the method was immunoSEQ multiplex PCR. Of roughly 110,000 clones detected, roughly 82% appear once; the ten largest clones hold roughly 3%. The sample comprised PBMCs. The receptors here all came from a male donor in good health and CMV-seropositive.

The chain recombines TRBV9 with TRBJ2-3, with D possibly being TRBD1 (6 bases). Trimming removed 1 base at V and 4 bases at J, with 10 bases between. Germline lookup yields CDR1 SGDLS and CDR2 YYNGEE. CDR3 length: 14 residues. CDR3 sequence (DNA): TGTGCCAGCAGCGTAACAGGGTGGGCAGATACGCAGTATTTT. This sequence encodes CASSVTGWADTQYF.

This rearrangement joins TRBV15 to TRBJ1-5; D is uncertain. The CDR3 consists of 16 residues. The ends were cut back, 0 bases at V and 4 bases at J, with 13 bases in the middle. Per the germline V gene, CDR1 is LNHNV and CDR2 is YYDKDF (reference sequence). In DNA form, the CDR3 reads TGTGCCACCAGCAGAGATCTCGGGAGACTAAATCAGCCCCAGCATTTT. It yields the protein CATSRDLGRLNQPQHF. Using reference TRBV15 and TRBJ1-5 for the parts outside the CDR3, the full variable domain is DAMVIQNPRYQVTQFGKPVTLSCSQTLNHNVMYWYQQKSSQAPKLLFHYYDKDFNNEADTPDNFQSRRPNTSFCFLDIRSPGLGDTAMYLCATSRDLGRLNQPQHFGDGTRLSIL.

CDR3 amino acids: CASSASVPRTVYSPLHF. The CDR3 bases are TGTGCCAGCTCTGCTTCAGTCCCCAGGACAGTTTATTCACCCCTCCACTTT. This chain connects TRBV18 to TRBJ1-6, with D perhaps TRBD1 (6 bases). Looked up from germline, CDR1 is KGHSH and CDR2 is LQKENI. Trimming shortened V by 6 bases and J by 8 bases, and 23 bases separated the two germline ends. This CDR3 is 17 amino acids long.

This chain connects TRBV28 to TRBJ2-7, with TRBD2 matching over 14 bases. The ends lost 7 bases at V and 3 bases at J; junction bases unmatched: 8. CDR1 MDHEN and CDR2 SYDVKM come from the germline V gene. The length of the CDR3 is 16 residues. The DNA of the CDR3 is TGTGCCAGCAACAAGGGACTAGCGGGAGCCAACTACGAGCAGTACTTC. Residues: CASNKGLAGANYEQYF.

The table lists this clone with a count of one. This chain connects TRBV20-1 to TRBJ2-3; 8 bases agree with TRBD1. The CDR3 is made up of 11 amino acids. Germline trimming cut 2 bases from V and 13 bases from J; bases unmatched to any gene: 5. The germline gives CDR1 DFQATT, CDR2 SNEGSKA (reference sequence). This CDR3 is CSARRTGMEYF. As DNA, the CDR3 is TGCAGTGCTAGACGGACAGGGATGGAGTATTTT.

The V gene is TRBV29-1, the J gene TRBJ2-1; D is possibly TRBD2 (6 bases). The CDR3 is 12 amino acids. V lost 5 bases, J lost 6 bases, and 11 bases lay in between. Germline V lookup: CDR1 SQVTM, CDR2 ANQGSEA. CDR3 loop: CSVFGTLNEQFF. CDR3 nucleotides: TGCAGCGTTTTCGGGACTCTCAATGAGCAGTTCTTC.